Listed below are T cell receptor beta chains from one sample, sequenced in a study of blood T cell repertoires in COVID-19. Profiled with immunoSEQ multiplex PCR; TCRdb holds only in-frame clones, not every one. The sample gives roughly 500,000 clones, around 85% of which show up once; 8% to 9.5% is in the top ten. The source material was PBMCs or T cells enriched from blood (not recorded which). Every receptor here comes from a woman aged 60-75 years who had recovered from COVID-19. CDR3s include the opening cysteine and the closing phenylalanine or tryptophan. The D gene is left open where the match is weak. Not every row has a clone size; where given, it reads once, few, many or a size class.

CDR3 protein: CASSEQGVLTDTQYF; CDR3 DNA: TGTGCCAGCAGTGAACAGGGCGTTCTCACAGATACGCAGTATTTT; V gene: TRBV6-1; D gene: NA; J gene: TRBJ2-3; clone size: NA
CDR3 protein: CASSSGPGQGAAGELFF; CDR3 DNA: TGCGCCAGCAGCTCAGGACCGGGACAGGGGGCTGCCGGGGAGCTGTTTTTT; V gene: TRBV5-1; D gene: TRBD1; J gene: TRBJ2-2; clone size: NA
CDR3 protein: CASSPAANTGELFF; CDR3 DNA: TGTGCCAGCTCACCAGCGGCGAACACCGGGGAGCTGTTTTTT; V gene: TRBV18; D gene: NA; J gene: TRBJ2-2; clone size: NA
CDR3 protein: CASSLGVRDYQETQYF; CDR3 DNA: TGTGCCAGCAGCTTGGGAGTCCGAGACTACCAAGAGACCCAGTACTTC; V gene: TRBV5-4; D gene: NA; J gene: TRBJ2-5; clone size: NA
CDR3 protein: CASSQDQYPTGANVLTF; CDR3 DNA: TGCGCCAGCAGCCAAGATCAGTACCCAACTGGGGCCAACGTCCTGACTTTC; V gene: TRBV4-1; D gene: NA; J gene: TRBJ2-6; clone size: NA
CDR3 protein: CASSKTDPNTGELFF; CDR3 DNA: TGTGCCAGTAGTAAAACAGACCCGAACACCGGGGAGCTGTTTTTT; V gene: TRBV19; D gene: NA; J gene: TRBJ2-2; clone size: NA
CDR3 protein: CASSLEMGQSNEKLFF; CDR3 DNA: TGTGCCAGCAGCTTAGAAATGGGACAGAGTAATGAAAAACTGTTTTTT; V gene: TRBV7-9; D gene: TRBD1; J gene: TRBJ1-4; clone size: few
CDR3 protein: CASSRDSDYGYTF; CDR3 DNA: TGCGCCAGCAGCAGGGACAGCGACTATGGCTACACCTTC; V gene: TRBV5-1; D gene: TRBD1; J gene: TRBJ1-2; clone size: once
CDR3 protein: CASKSSGGYTGELFF; CDR3 DNA: TGTGCCAGCAAATCCAGCGGGGGATACACCGGGGAGCTGTTTTTT; V gene: TRBV2; D gene: TRBD2; J gene: TRBJ2-2; clone size: NA
CDR3 protein: CASSWTGTGDADTQYF; CDR3 DNA: TGTGCCAGCAGCTGGACCGGGACAGGGGACGCAGATACGCAGTATTTT; V gene: TRBV7-2; D gene: TRBD1; J gene: TRBJ2-3; clone size: NA
CDR3 protein: CASSLGQLSGNTIYF; CDR3 DNA: TGTGCCAGCAGCTTAGGACAGCTCTCTGGAAACACCATATATTTT; V gene: TRBV7-2; D gene: NA; J gene: TRBJ1-3; clone size: NA
CDR3 protein: CASRQRQGPGYGYTF; CDR3 DNA: TGTGCCAGCAGGCAAAGACAGGGACCAGGCTATGGCTACACCTTC; V gene: TRBV2; D gene: TRBD1; J gene: TRBJ1-2; clone size: NA
CDR3 protein: CASSSGRTSGYNEQFF; CDR3 DNA: TGTGCCAGCAGCAGTGGGCGGACTAGCGGTTACAATGAGCAGTTCTTC; V gene: TRBV7-2; D gene: TRBD2; J gene: TRBJ2-1; clone size: NA
CDR3 protein: CASKLGGNEKLFF; CDR3 DNA: TGTGCCAGCAAGTTGGGAGGGAATGAAAAACTGTTTTTT; V gene: TRBV25-1; D gene: NA; J gene: TRBJ1-4; clone size: NA
CDR3 protein: CASSLGLARQDEQFF; CDR3 DNA: TGCGCCAGCAGCTTGGGGCTAGCTCGTCAGGATGAGCAGTTCTTC; V gene: TRBV5-1; D gene: NA; J gene: TRBJ2-1; clone size: NA
CDR3 protein: CAISESTGRPYEQYF; CDR3 DNA: TGTGCCATCAGTGAGTCGACAGGTCGGCCTTACGAGCAGTACTTC; V gene: TRBV10-3; D gene: NA; J gene: TRBJ2-7; clone size: NA
CDR3 protein: CATRGTGVGLDTEAFF; CDR3 DNA: TGTGCCACCAGAGGGACAGGGGTGGGATTGGACACTGAAGCTTTCTTT; V gene: TRBV24-1; D gene: TRBD1; J gene: TRBJ1-1; clone size: few
CDR3 protein: CASRGGARTEAFF; CDR3 DNA: TGTGCCAGCAGGGGGGGGGCGCGTACTGAAGCTTTCTTT; V gene: TRBV27; D gene: NA; J gene: TRBJ1-1; clone size: NA
CDR3 protein: CASSLKGVDQPQHF; CDR3 DNA: TGTGCCAGCAGCTTGAAAGGGGTTGATCAGCCCCAGCATTTT; V gene: TRBV5-8; D gene: NA; J gene: TRBJ1-5; clone size: NA
CDR3 protein: CASSLGGDNEKLFF; CDR3 DNA: TGCGCCAGCAGCTTGGGCGGGGATAATGAAAAACTGTTTTTT; V gene: TRBV5-1; D gene: NA; J gene: TRBJ1-4; clone size: NA